This T cell receptor (beta chain) was profiled in a study of radiotherapy plus CTLA-4 blockade in lung cancer. Method: immunoSEQ multiplex PCR; TCRdb's copy keeps in-frame clones and lacks some. Of more than 90,000 clones detected, roughly 80% appear once; the ten largest clones hold about 25%. Patients had chemo-refractory metastatic non-small-cell lung cancer and received focal radiation plus CTLA-4 blockade that used ipilimumab. The CDR3 consists of 16 residues. The ends lost 7 bases at V and 4 bases at J; junction bases unmatched: 10. Germline CDR1 is SGHRS and CDR2 is YFSETQ. The V and J genes are TRBV5-1 and TRBJ2-3; 12 bases agree with TRBD2. This TCR came from a human donor with non-small cell lung cancer that progressed on radiotherapy plus ipilimumab. The source material was peripheral blood, sampled from a patient treated with radiotherapy plus ipilimumab. The CDR3 coding sequence is TGCGCCAGCCGCCCTCGACTAGCGGGAGACTCAGATACGCAGTATTTT. Its protein is CASRPRLAGDSDTQYF.